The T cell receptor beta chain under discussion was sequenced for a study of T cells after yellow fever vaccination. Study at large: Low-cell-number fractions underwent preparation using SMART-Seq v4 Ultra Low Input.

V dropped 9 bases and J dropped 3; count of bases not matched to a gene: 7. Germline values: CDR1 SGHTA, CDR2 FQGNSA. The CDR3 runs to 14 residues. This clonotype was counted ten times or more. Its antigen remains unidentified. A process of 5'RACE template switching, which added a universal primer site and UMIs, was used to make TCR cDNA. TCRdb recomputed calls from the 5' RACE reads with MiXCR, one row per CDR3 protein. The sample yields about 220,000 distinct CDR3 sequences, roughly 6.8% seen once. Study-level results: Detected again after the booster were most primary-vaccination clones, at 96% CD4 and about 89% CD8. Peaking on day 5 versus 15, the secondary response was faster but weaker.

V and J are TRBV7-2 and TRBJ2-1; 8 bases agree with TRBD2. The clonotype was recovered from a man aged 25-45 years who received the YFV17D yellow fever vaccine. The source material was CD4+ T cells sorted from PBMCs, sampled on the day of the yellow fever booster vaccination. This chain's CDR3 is CAREASGHYNEQFF. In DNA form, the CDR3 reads TGTGCCAGGGAGGCTAGCGGGCACTACAATGAGCAGTTCTTC.